Given below is one T cell receptor (beta chain) in context. Its antigen is as yet unknown. Reverse transcription of extracted RNA yielded cDNA, which provided the sequencing template. Data came from immunoSEQ multiplex PCR; TCRdb stores just in-frame clones and leaves some out. The repertoire holds around 210,000 clones, with about 64% as singletons. This sample stems from a study of CD8+ T cells in alopecia areata. Study in general: The drug, oral tofacitinib, was given to treated patients at 5 to 10 mg twice daily. By percentage of affected scalp area, the severity of treated patients was scored. For 6 to 18 months, tofacitinib was taken, and 6 months off drug followed. Study results and caveats: There were many expanded lesional clones persisting in scalp and blood during tofacitinib.

Treatment denoted: oral pan-JAK inhibitor, 5-10 mg twice daily. The germline gives CDR1 SGHRS, CDR2 YFSETQ. This CDR3 is built from 15 residues. The V gene end was trimmed by 4 bases and the J gene end by 5 bases; junction bases not matched to a gene: 6. This sequence joins TRBV5-1 and TRBJ1-2; 12 positions agree with TRBD1. The sequence came from a human donor with alopecia areata. Here the sequenced sample was CD4+ T cells sorted from blood, taken at week 4, from a patient treated with tofacitinib. CDR3 DNA sequence: TGCGCCAGCAGCCCCGGGACAGGGGGCGCTTATGGCTACACCTTC. It specifies CASSPGTGGAYGYTF.